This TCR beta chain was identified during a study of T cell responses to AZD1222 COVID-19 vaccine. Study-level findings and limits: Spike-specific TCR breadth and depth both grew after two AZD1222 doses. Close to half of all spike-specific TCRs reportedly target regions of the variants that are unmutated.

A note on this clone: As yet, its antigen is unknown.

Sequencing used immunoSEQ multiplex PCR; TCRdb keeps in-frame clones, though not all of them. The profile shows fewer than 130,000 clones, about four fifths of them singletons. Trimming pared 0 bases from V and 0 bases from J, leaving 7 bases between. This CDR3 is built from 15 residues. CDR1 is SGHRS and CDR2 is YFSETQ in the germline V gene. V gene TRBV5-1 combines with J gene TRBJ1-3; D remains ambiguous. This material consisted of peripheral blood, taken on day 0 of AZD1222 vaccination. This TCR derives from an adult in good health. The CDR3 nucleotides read TGCGCCAGCAGCTTGGCGGGGAGCTCTGGAAACACCATATATTTT. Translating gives CASSLAGSSGNTIYF.